Presented here are 28 T cell receptor beta chains from one specimen sequenced in a study of blood T cell repertoires in COVID-19. TCRdb's table, derived via immunoSEQ multiplex PCR, lists solely in-frame clones and lacks some. This table holds roughly 70,000 clones, around 87% found once. The specimen was peripheral blood. The receptor source for this set is a man aged 45-65 years with active COVID-19.

CDR3 region: CASSQDRGVYEKLFF. The CDR3 nucleotides read TGCGCCAGCAGCCAAGATAGAGGAGTGTATGAAAAACTGTTTTTT. The chain carries TRBV4-3 and TRBJ1-4; D gene unclear. In germline, CDR1 is LGHNA, CDR2 YSLEER. The CDR3 is 15 amino acids. The V gene lost 0 bases and the J gene lost 6 bases, with 11 bases spanning the gap.

The rearrangement joins TRBV28 to TRBJ1-5, with unresolved D. Germline CDR1 is MDHEN and CDR2 is SYDVKM. The ends were cut back, 5 bases at V and 3 bases at J, with 8 bases in the middle. CDR3 length: 13 residues. CDR3 nucleotide sequence: TGTGCCAGCAGTAAGCCCTTCAATCAGCCCCAGCATTTT. Residues: CASSKPFNQPQHF.

The CDR3 loop is CASSLTSGRANEQFF. Written as DNA, the CDR3 is TGTGCCAGCAGCTTAACTAGCGGGAGGGCCAATGAGCAGTTCTTC. This sequence joins TRBV11-3 and TRBJ2-1, with 13 bases that match TRBD2. The germline CDR1 and CDR2 sequences are SGHNT and YENEEA. The V and J ends lost 2 bases and 6 bases, in that order; junction bases with no gene match: 1. The CDR3 consists of 15 residues.

The V gene is TRBV19, the J gene TRBJ1-1, with 7 bases fitting TRBD1. The V gene end was trimmed by 6 bases and the J gene end by 3 bases; junction bases not matched to a gene: 4. Germline loops: CDR1 LNHDA, CDR2 SQIVND (reference sequence). The CDR3 is 13 amino acids. The CDR3 DNA is TGTGCCAGTAGCAGACAGGGATACACTGAAGCTTTCTTT. Residues: CASSRQGYTEAFF.

This clone was observed once. The CDR3 protein is CASSIQGSNYGYTF. The DNA for the CDR3 is TGTGCCAGTAGTATACAGGGATCTAACTATGGCTACACCTTC. J is TRBJ1-2 and V is TRBV19; TRBD1 is a possible D gene (5 bases). The CDR3 length is 14 residues. The germline V and J ends were trimmed by 2 bases and 0 bases, with 7 bases remaining between them. Germline V CDR1 and CDR2: LNHDA, SQIVND (reference sequence).

The chain is built from TRBV24-1 and TRBJ2-1, with TRBD2 matching 9 bases. The germline gives CDR1 KGHDR, CDR2 SFDVKD. CDR3 size: 17 residues. The J segment lost 6 bases and the V segment lost 1 base, leaving 9 bases of the junction unmatched. The CDR3 is CATSDLGLAGAGNEQFF. CDR3 in DNA: TGTGCCACCAGTGATTTAGGGTTAGCGGGGGCCGGCAATGAGCAGTTCTTC.

The chain has TRBV7-8 and TRBJ1-2; D uncertain. The CDR3 is 15 residues long. The germline V gene encodes CDR1 SGHVS and CDR2 FQNEAQ. Between the trimmed V and J ends, which lost 1 base and 4 bases, there was a span of 13 bases. CDR3 protein: CASSLEATRSYGYTF. DNA of the CDR3: TGTGCCAGCAGCTTAGAAGCTACCCGAAGCTATGGCTACACCTTC.

The rearrangement uses TRBV11-2 and TRBJ2-2; 7 nucleotides align to TRBD2. The V gene end was trimmed by 6 bases and the J gene end by 6 bases; junction bases not matched to a gene: 7. Germline V gives CDR1 SGHAT, CDR2 FQNNGV. The CDR3 consists of 14 residues. The CDR3 spells CASRHIGLAGELFF. Written as DNA, the CDR3 is TGTGCCAGCAGACATATCGGACTAGCCGGGGAGCTGTTTTTT. The complete variable domain, with remaining parts taken from reference TRBV11-2 and TRBJ2-2, reads EAGVAQSPRYKIIEKRQSVAFWCNPISGHATLYWYQQILGQGPKLLIQFQNNGVVDDSQLPKDRFSAERLKGVDSTLKIQPAKLEDSAVYLCASRHIGLAGELFFGEGSRLTVL.

This chain joins TRBV29-1 and TRBJ2-4, with D possibly TRBD2 on 5 matching bases. The CDR3 has 16 amino acids. Germline loops: CDR1 SQVTM, CDR2 ANQGSEA. The V end was cut by 0 bases, the J end by 8 bases, with 20 bases between. The CDR3 protein is CSVEDVREGGIYIQYF. For the CDR3, the DNA is TGCAGCGTTGAAGATGTCAGAGAGGGCGGAATATACATTCAGTACTTC.

The chain links TRBV3-1 (or the pseudogene TRBV3-2) to TRBJ2-7, with D possibly matching TRBD2 (5 bases). Trimming shortened V by 8 bases and J by 0 bases, and 17 bases separated the two germline ends. The CDR3 covers 15 residues. Germline CDR1 reads LGHDT; CDR2 reads YNNKEL (reference sequence). CDR3 bases: TGTGCCAGCGGTCCACCCGGGCGGGCCTCCTACGAGCAGTACTTC. Amino acid sequence: CASGPPGRASYEQYF.

The chain has TRBV7-9 and TRBJ2-7, with TRBD2 matching 11 bases. Losses at the gene ends were 5 bases for V and 4 bases for J; bases not matched to a gene: 7. Germline lookup yields CDR1 SEHNR and CDR2 FQNEAQ (reference sequence). CDR3 size: 15 residues. The CDR3 nucleotides are TGTGCCAGCAGCCCTGGGACTAGCGGAGGTTACGAGCAGTACTTC. It translates to CASSPGTSGGYEQYF.

The chain joins TRBV20-1 to TRBJ1-4; a weak D match, TRBD1 (5 bases). Trimming removed 3 bases from V and 3 bases from J, with 14 bases in between. Germline V lookup: CDR1 DFQATT, CDR2 SNEGSKA (reference sequence). This CDR3 comprises 15 residues. As DNA, the CDR3 is TGCAGTGCTAGTGATCAGGGAAGGGCTAATGAAAAACTGTTTTTT. Its protein is CSASDQGRANEKLFF.

This chain links TRBV27 with TRBJ2-5, with 9 bases aligning to TRBD2. CDR3 length: 17 amino acids. Trimming at V came to 2 bases and at J to 2 bases, leaving 9 bases not matched to a gene. CDR1 is MNHEY and CDR2 is SMNVEV in the germline V gene (reference sequence). CDR3 DNA: TGTGCCAGCAGTTTACGGCGGCGGGGGGGATATCAAGAGACCCAGTACTTC. Encoded protein: CASSLRRRGGYQETQYF.

The chain is built from TRBV6-2 or TRBV6-3 and TRBJ1-1, with 9 positions matching TRBD1. The germline V gene encodes CDR1 MNHEY and CDR2 SVGEGT. With V trimmed by 1 base and J by 8 bases, 2 bases remained unmatched. This CDR3 is built from 13 residues. DNA for the CDR3: TGTGCCAGCAGTTACTTTACAGGGGGCGAAGCTTTCTTT. This gives the protein CASSYFTGGEAFF.

The chain employs TRBV2 and TRBJ1-2, with 10 positions matching TRBD1. The CDR3 is made up of 15 amino acids. The germline V gene encodes CDR1 SNHLY and CDR2 FYNNEI. The trim removed 3 bases at V and 5 bases at J, leaving 6 bases unmatched. CDR3 coding DNA: TGTGCCAGCAGTGACCGGACAGGGGGTAGTTATGGCTACACCTTC. Residues: CASSDRTGGSYGYTF.

The J gene is TRBJ2-7, the V gene TRBV6-2 or TRBV6-3; 12 bases agree with TRBD2. The CDR3 extends over 15 amino acids. Trimming took 6 bases from V and 6 from J; bases not matched to a gene: 9. Germline V gives CDR1 MNHEY, CDR2 SVGEGT. The chain's CDR3 is CASRPPSGRAGEQYF. CDR3 coding DNA: TGTGCCAGCAGACCTCCTAGCGGGAGGGCCGGCGAGCAGTACTTC.

The CDR3, as DNA: TGTGCCAGCAGTGGGGAGGGCGGGGGGCGAGACACCGGGGAGCTGTTTTTT. As protein: CASSGEGGGRDTGELFF. The V gene is TRBV28, the J gene TRBJ2-2; 8 positions agree with TRBD2. Germline lookup yields CDR1 MDHEN and CDR2 SYDVKM. The CDR3 totals 17 residues. V shed 5 bases, J shed 3 bases, and the junction held 11 bases outside the gene matches.

The chain couples TRBV11-3 to TRBJ2-1; tentative D call: TRBD1 (5 bases). The germline V gene has CDR1 SGHNT and CDR2 YENEEA. Trimming took 0 bases from V and 9 from J, leaving 9 bases between them. The CDR3 is 13 amino acids. The CDR3 is CASSLDQGSEQFF. In nucleotides, the CDR3 is TGTGCCAGCAGCTTAGATCAGGGTAGTGAGCAGTTCTTC.

The chain combines TRBV6-6 with TRBJ2-7; TRBD1 is a possible D gene (7 bases). The CDR3 loop spans 15 amino acids. CDR1 is MNHNY and CDR2 is SVGAGI in the germline V gene (reference sequence). V dropped 2 bases and J dropped 4 bases, with 15 bases sitting between them. The CDR3 nucleotides read TGTGCCAGCAGTTACCGGGCGGGACAGAGGTACGAGCAGTACTTC. It yields the protein CASSYRAGQRYEQYF.

This chain connects TRBV4-1 to TRBJ1-1; maybe TRBD1 (6 bases). The length of the CDR3 is 17 residues. Deletions cut 0 bases from V and 2 bases from J, with 16 bases between. CDR1 is MGHRA, CDR2 YSYEKL, per germline. As DNA, the CDR3 is TGCGCCAGCAGCCAAGAGGCGGCTGGCAGGGGAAACACTGAAGCTTTCTTT. This translates into CASSQEAAGRGNTEAFF.

The chain carries TRBV19 and TRBJ2-1; TRBD1 matches at 7 bases. Looked up from germline, CDR1 is LNHDA and CDR2 is SQIVND (reference sequence). V gave up 0 bases and J gave up 6 bases; unmatched junction bases: 2. This CDR3 has 14 residues. CDR3 loop: CASSIDTGVNEQFF. The CDR3, as DNA: TGTGCCAGTAGTATAGACACAGGGGTCAATGAGCAGTTCTTC.

This chain uses TRBV5-1 with TRBJ1-6; 10 bases are a match to TRBD1. With 0 bases clipped from V and 8 bases from J, the junction kept 11 bases outside the gene matches. Germline V gene lookup returns CDR1 SGHRS and CDR2 YFSETQ. This CDR3 spans 18 amino acids. The DNA of the CDR3 is TGCGCCAGCAGCTTGGGGGGGACAGGGGACGCCTTAGATTCACCCCTCCACTTT. Translating gives CASSLGGTGDALDSPLHF.

CDR3 coding DNA: TGCGCCAGCAGCTCCGGGGGCGGGAGGTCCTACGAGCAGTACTTC. It is translated as CASSSGGGRSYEQYF. The rearrangement links TRBV5-1 to TRBJ2-7; the match to TRBD2 covers 8 bases. CDR3 length: 15 residues. Germline V gene data show CDR1 as SGHRS and CDR2 as YFSETQ. V trimming: 3 bases; J trimming: 1 base; junction bases outside the gene matches: 6.

The rearrangement joins TRBV2 to TRBJ1-4, with no clear D. Germline-derived CDR1 and CDR2 are SNHLY and FYNNEI. CDR3 length: 13 residues. Trimming cost V 4 bases and J 7 bases, with 10 bases left between them. This CDR3 is CASSVGLREKLFF. In DNA form, the CDR3 reads TGTGCCAGCAGTGTCGGGTTACGTGAAAAACTGTTTTTT.

This clone was counted once. The chain joins TRBV7-2 to TRBJ2-1; D is perhaps TRBD2 (5 bases). The CDR3 runs to 15 residues. Per germline, CDR1 SGHTA and CDR2 FQGNSA. With 6 bases removed from V and 1 base from J, the gap between germline ends came to 13 bases. The CDR3 protein is CASSVDGNSYNEQFF. Here the CDR3 DNA reads TGTGCCAGCAGTGTGGACGGGAATTCCTACAATGAGCAGTTCTTC.

In its sample, this clone was seen a few times. V and J are TRBV7-2 and TRBJ2-3; D possibly corresponds to TRBD2 (5 bases). The CDR3 contains 19 residues. The V gene's germline CDR1 is SGHTA and CDR2 FQGNSA. The V gene lost 0 bases and the J gene lost 3 bases, with 22 bases spanning the gap. CDR3 in amino acids: CASSLAYGGRADLTDTQYF. CDR3 bases: TGTGCCAGCAGCTTAGCTTACGGCGGTAGAGCGGATCTGACAGATACGCAGTATTTT.

This chain links TRBV6-2 or TRBV6-3 with TRBJ2-2; 12 bases fit TRBD2. CDR1 is MNHEY and CDR2 is SVGEGT in the germline V gene. The CDR3 sequence is 18 residues long. V was pared by 4 bases and J by 5 bases, with 11 bases of the junction left unmatched. CDR3 DNA: TGTGCCAGCAGTTCCTCTAGCGGGAGGGCCGTTGGGACCGGGGAGCTGTTTTTT. It specifies CASSSSSGRAVGTGELFF.

The chain employs TRBV3-1 (or the pseudogene TRBV3-2) and TRBJ2-1, with D tentatively TRBD2 (6 bases). Trimming left V 1 base short and J 7 bases short, with 17 bases between. Germline lookup yields CDR1 LGHDT and CDR2 YNNKEL (reference sequence). The CDR3 runs to 16 residues. The CDR3 DNA sequence: TGTGCCAGCAGCCAAGTCTTGACGGGAGTGGTAAATGAGCAGTTCTTC. It codes for CASSQVLTGVVNEQFF.